This record concerns one T cell receptor (beta chain) sequence. Its antigen is unidentified. The CDR3 totals 15 residues. Germline CDR1 and CDR2: SEHNR and FQNEAQ (reference sequence). The V end was cut by 5 bases, the J end by 2 bases, with 15 bases between. The 5'RACE method, run with constant-segment primers, produced TCR alpha and TCR beta cDNA libraries (carrying sample barcodes and UMIs). TCRdb analysed the 5' RACE reads with MiXCR anew, one entry per CDR3 protein. The sample shows hundreds of thousands of distinct CDR3 sequences, roughly 13% of them seen only once. This specimen belongs to a study of T-cell memory formation after mild COVID-19. Turning to the study itself: Clusters were largely donor specific. General study results and limits: Prior to infection, memory already included some responding clones, suggesting cross-reactive memory joined. CD4+ contracting clones were mainly CM and EM; CD8+ ones, EMRA.

Sequences were obtained from PBMCs or a T cell subset sorted from them (not recorded which). The chain has TRBV7-9 and TRBJ1-2; a possible D gene is TRBD1 (5 bases). The receptor comes from a man younger than 35 who had mild COVID-19 (a few samples of this study predate the infection). Cell type and time point are not known. The CDR3, as DNA: TGTGCCAGCAGCCCGAAAGCGGGGGGGAACTATGGCTACACCTTC. Its protein is CASSPKAGGNYGYTF.